Shown below are 17 T cell receptor beta chains from a single sample sequenced in a study of blood T cell repertoires in COVID-19 (dated by TCRdb to about 2020). The method behind the library was the immunoSEQ multiplex PCR assay. Drawn from immuneACCESS, this table holds only the in-frame rearrangements with V and J called that TCRdb kept. Clones are partly lost; checked studies trace under half to an unresolved V gene and leave the rest unexplained. The sample contains about 230,000 clones, around 88% of them found a single time. Approximately 2.3% of the sample comes from the top ten. Sequenced input: PBMCs or T cells enriched from blood (not recorded which). These receptor sequences come from a woman aged 40-49 years with acute COVID-19.

V is TRBV5-4 and J is TRBJ1-1; maybe TRBD1 (5 bases). V was pared by 4 bases and J by 5 bases, with 18 bases between. The CDR3 has 15 amino acids. Germline CDR1 reads SGHNT; CDR2 reads YYREEE (reference sequence). DNA for the CDR3: TGTGCCAGCAGCCTCCGAGGGAAGGGGAGGACTGAAGCTTTCTTT. Residues: CASSLRGKGRTEAFF.

The rearrangement joins TRBV20-1 to TRBJ2-3; D might be TRBD2 (6 bases). The CDR3 length is 10 residues. Trimming shortened V by 3 bases and J by 15 bases, and 13 bases separated the two germline ends. Germline V CDR1 and CDR2: DFQATT, SNEGSKA (reference sequence). CDR3: CSARGTGLYF. CDR3 coding DNA: TGCAGTGCTAGGGGGACTGGGCTATATTTT.

This chain connects TRBV19 to TRBJ2-1, with 8 bases matching TRBD2. The length of the CDR3 is 20 residues. Trimming took 7 bases from V and 9 from J; bases not matched to a gene: 29. CDR1 LNHDA and CDR2 SQIVND come from the germline V gene (reference sequence). As DNA, the CDR3 is TGTGCCAGTACTCCCTCAGGGCCAGGGAAGAGTGGCGGGAGGTGGATTGAGCAGTTCTTC. This encodes CASTPSGPGKSGGRWIEQFF.

The rearrangement links TRBV29-1 to TRBJ2-1; 11 positions agree with TRBD2. V shed 4 bases, J shed 0 bases, and the junction held 8 bases outside the gene matches. The germline V gene has CDR1 SQVTM and CDR2 ANQGSEA. This CDR3 comprises 17 residues. The CDR3 here is CSVVWLAGGRSYNEQFF. In nucleotides, the CDR3 is TGCAGCGTTGTCTGGCTAGCGGGGGGCCGCTCCTACAATGAGCAGTTCTTC.

The gene calls are TRBV7-2 and TRBJ2-1, with a possible D match to TRBD2 (5 bases). The CDR3 totals 15 residues. The germline V gene has CDR1 SGHTA and CDR2 FQGNSA. Trimming cost V 6 bases and J 5 bases, with 17 bases left between them. Here the CDR3 DNA reads TGTGCCAGCAGAGTGGATCTAGCCGGGAACAATGAGCAGTTCTTC. This encodes CASRVDLAGNNEQFF. The whole variable domain, remainder taken from reference TRBV7-2 and TRBJ2-1, is GAGVSQSPSNKVTEKGKDVELRCDPISGHTALYWYRQSLGQGLEFLIYFQGNSAPDKSGLPSDRFSAERTGGSVSTLTIQRTQQEDSAVYLCASRVDLAGNNEQFFGPGTRLTVL.

This clone was recorded only once. V usage is TRBV27 and J usage is TRBJ1-6, with TRBD1 matching 8 bases. The germline V gene has CDR1 MNHEY and CDR2 SMNVEV (reference sequence). J was trimmed by 7 bases and V by 6 bases; bases with no gene match: 14. This CDR3 contains 17 residues. The CDR3 region has the DNA TGTGCCAGCAGCATCCAGGGGGCCCCGGCCCCAAATTCACCCCTCCACTTT. Translated, it gives CASSIQGAPAPNSPLHF.

This sequence joins TRBV5-1 and TRBJ2-5, with D possibly matching TRBD1 (6 bases). Trimming left V 1 base short and J 5 bases short, with 15 bases between. There are 15 residues in the CDR3. Germline CDR1 SGHRS, CDR2 YFSETQ. CDR3 sequence: CASSLSQGIGETQYF. The DNA of the CDR3 is TGCGCCAGCAGCTTGTCTCAGGGGATTGGGGAGACCCAGTACTTC.

This CDR3 is CASSSQPGRGGGTQYF. In nucleotides, the CDR3 is TGTGCCAGCAGCTCCCAGCCCGGGCGTGGGGGGGGGACCCAGTACTTC. The gene calls are TRBV7-8 and TRBJ2-5, with TRBD2 identical over 7 bases. V was pared by 4 bases and J by 7 bases, with 15 bases of the junction left unmatched. The CDR3 runs 16 residues. Germline values: CDR1 SGHVS, CDR2 FQNEAQ.

The chain couples TRBV27 to TRBJ2-3, with 8 bases aligning to TRBD2. This CDR3 spans 19 amino acids. Trimming removed 0 bases from V and 3 bases from J; junction bases left unmatched: 14. The germline V gene has CDR1 MNHEY and CDR2 SMNVEV (reference sequence). The DNA for the CDR3 is TGTGCCAGCAGTTTATCGTGGGGGACTGGGCGGGGGGATACAGATACGCAGTATTTT. Protein sequence: CASSLSWGTGRGDTDTQYF.

The chain couples TRBV28 to TRBJ2-2, with TRBD1 identical over 10 bases. CDR3 length: 15 amino acids. CDR1 and CDR2 (germline): MDHEN, SYDVKM. Unmatched junction bases numbered 6, after V lost 5 bases and J lost 6 bases. DNA for the CDR3: TGTGCCAGCAGTCTCCCGGGACAGGGGTCCGGGGAGCTGTTTTTT. It encodes CASSLPGQGSGELFF.

The genes are TRBV3-1 (or the pseudogene TRBV3-2) and TRBJ2-7; perhaps TRBD1 as D (6 bases). This CDR3 spans 16 amino acids. Germline V gives CDR1 LGHDT, CDR2 YNNKEL (reference sequence). Between the trimmed V and J ends, which lost 1 base and 5 bases, there was a span of 18 bases. CDR3 sequence: CASSQGLVGQNHEQYF. The CDR3 DNA follows: TGTGCCAGCAGCCAAGGTCTCGTCGGACAGAATCACGAGCAGTACTTC.

V usage is TRBV7-9 and J usage is TRBJ2-7; 8 nucleotides agree with TRBD1. Germline lookup yields CDR1 SEHNR and CDR2 FQNEAQ (reference sequence). This CDR3 is built from 17 residues. Germline trimming cut 5 bases from V and 0 bases from J; bases unmatched to any gene: 12. Here the CDR3 reads CASSRGVWDRSSYEQYF. DNA of the CDR3: TGTGCCAGCAGCCGTGGGGTGTGGGACAGGAGCTCCTACGAGCAGTACTTC.

The chain joins TRBV6-2 or TRBV6-3 to TRBJ2-3, with 14 bases fitting TRBD2. The CDR3 sequence is 20 residues long. The trim removed 5 bases at V and 4 bases at J, leaving 17 bases unmatched. CDR1 is MNHEY, CDR2 SVGEGT, per germline. This chain's CDR3 is CASSDPTSGRARVLSDTQYF. The CDR3 region has the DNA TGTGCCAGCAGTGACCCGACTAGCGGGAGGGCCCGAGTTTTATCAGATACGCAGTATTTT.

V gene TRBV7-2 combines with J gene TRBJ1-1; 7 bases map to TRBD1. Germline lookup yields CDR1 SGHTA and CDR2 FQGNSA. V trimming: 1 base; J trimming: 3 bases; junction bases outside the gene matches: 2. This CDR3 spans 14 amino acids. In DNA, the CDR3 is TGTGCCAGCAGCTTAGGACAGGGAGACACTGAAGCTTTCTTT. Amino acid sequence: CASSLGQGDTEAFF.

The chain combines TRBV9 with TRBJ2-1; D not certain. CDR3 length equals 12 residues. Per the germline V gene, CDR1 is SGDLS and CDR2 is YYNGEE. V lost 4 bases, J lost 3 bases, and 5 bases lay in between. Here the CDR3 reads CASSPGYNEQFF. The DNA of the CDR3 is TGTGCCAGCAGCCCCGGCTACAATGAGCAGTTCTTC.

The rearrangement uses TRBV4-3 and TRBJ2-3, with 13 bases lining up with TRBD2. After removal of 3 bases from V and 4 bases from J, the junction contained 1 base not matched to a gene. CDR1 is LGHNA, CDR2 YSLEER, per germline. The CDR3 has 15 amino acids. The CDR3 spells CASSHGTSGADTQYF. CDR3 in DNA: TGCGCCAGCAGCCACGGGACTAGCGGGGCAGATACGCAGTATTTT.

The chain joins TRBV5-1 to TRBJ2-1; 8 bases fit TRBD2. The germline gives CDR1 SGHRS, CDR2 YFSETQ. After removal of 6 bases from V and 0 bases from J, the junction contained 5 bases not matched to a gene. CDR3 length: 15 amino acids. CDR3 region: CASTSGPGSYNEQFF. The CDR3 region has the DNA TGCGCCAGCACTAGCGGGCCGGGCTCCTACAATGAGCAGTTCTTC. The whole variable domain, filled in from reference TRBV5-1 and TRBJ2-1, reads KAGVTQTPRYLIKTRGQQVTLSCSPISGHRSVSWYQQTPGQGLQFLFEYFSETQRNKGNFPGRFSGRQFSNSRSEMNVSTLELGDSALYLCASTSGPGSYNEQFFGPGTRLTVL.